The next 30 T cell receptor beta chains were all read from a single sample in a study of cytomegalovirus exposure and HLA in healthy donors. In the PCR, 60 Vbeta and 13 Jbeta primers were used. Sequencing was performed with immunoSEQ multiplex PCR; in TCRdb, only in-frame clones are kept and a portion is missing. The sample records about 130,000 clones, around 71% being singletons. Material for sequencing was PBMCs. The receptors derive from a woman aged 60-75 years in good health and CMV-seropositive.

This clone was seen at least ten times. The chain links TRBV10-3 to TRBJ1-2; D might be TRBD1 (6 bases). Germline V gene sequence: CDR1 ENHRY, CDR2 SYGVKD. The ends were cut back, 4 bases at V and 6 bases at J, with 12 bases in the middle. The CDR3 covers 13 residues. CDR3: CAISGQGSDGYTF. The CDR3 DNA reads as TGTGCCATCAGTGGGCAGGGGTCGGATGGCTACACCTTC.

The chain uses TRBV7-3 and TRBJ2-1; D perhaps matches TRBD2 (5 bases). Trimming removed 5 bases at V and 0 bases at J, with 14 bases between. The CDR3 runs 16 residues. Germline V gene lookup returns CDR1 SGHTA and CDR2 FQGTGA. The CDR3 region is CASSPRPGSSYNEQFF. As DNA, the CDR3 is TGTGCCAGCAGCCCCAGACCGGGGAGCTCCTACAATGAGCAGTTCTTC.

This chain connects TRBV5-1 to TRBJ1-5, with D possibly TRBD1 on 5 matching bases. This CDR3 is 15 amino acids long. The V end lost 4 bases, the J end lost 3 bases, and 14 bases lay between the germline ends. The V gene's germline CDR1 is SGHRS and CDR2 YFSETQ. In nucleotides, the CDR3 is TGCGCCAGCAGCGCAGGGCAGGGATCCAATCAGCCCCAGCATTTT. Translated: CASSAGQGSNQPQHF.

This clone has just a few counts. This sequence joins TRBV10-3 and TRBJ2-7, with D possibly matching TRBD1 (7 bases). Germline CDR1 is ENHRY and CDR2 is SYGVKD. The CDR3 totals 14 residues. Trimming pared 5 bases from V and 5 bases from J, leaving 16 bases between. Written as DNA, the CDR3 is TGTGCCATCAGTCCCCTGGAGGGGGCGAACGAGCAGTACTTC. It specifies CAISPLEGANEQYF.

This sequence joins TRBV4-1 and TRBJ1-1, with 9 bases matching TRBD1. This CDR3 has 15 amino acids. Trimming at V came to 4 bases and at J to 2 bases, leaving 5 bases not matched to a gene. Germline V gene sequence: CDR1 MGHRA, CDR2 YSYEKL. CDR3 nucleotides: TGCGCCAGCAGCCGATGGGGACAGGGCAACACTGAAGCTTTCTTT. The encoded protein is CASSRWGQGNTEAFF.

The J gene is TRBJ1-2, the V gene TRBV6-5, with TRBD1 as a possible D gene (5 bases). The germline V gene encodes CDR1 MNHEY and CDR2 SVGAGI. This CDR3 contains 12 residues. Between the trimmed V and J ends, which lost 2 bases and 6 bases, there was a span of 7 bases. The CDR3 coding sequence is TGTGCCAGCAGTTACGGCAGGGATGGCTACACCTTC. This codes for CASSYGRDGYTF.

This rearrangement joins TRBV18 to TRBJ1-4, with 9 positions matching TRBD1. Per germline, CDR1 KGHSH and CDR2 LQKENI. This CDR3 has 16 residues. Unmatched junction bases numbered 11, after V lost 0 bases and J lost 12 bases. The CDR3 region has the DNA TGTGCCAGCTCACCACCAAACAGGGGGCCCAGTTTGGAACTGTTTTTT. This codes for CASSPPNRGPSLELFF.

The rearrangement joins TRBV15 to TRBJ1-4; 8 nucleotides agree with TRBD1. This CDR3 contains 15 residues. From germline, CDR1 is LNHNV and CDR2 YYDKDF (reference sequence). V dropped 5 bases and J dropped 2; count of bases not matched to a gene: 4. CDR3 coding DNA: TGTGCCACCAGCGGGACAGGACCGACTAATGAAAAACTGTTTTTT. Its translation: CATSGTGPTNEKLFF.

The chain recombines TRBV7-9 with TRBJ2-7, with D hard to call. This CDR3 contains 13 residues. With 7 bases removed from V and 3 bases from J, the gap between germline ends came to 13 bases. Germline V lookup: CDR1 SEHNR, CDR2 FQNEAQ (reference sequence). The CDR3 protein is CASNIGPGYEQYF. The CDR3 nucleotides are TGTGCCAGCAACATTGGTCCGGGCTACGAGCAGTACTTC.

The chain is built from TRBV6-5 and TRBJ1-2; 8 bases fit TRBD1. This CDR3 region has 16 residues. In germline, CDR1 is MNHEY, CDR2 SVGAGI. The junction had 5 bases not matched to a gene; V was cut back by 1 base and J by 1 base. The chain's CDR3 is CASSYWQGALNYGYTF. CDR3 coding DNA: TGTGCCAGCAGTTACTGGCAGGGGGCTCTTAACTATGGCTACACCTTC.

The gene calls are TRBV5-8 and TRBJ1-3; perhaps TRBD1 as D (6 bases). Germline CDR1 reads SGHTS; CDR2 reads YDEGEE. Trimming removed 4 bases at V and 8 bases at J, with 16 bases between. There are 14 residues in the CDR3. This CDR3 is CASSETEQGDTIYF. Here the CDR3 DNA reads TGTGCCAGCAGCGAGACGGAACAGGGAGACACCATATATTTT.

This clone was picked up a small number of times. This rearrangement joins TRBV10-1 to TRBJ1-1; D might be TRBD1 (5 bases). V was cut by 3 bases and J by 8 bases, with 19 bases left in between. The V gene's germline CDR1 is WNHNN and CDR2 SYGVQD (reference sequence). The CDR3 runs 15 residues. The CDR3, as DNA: TGCGCCAGCAGTGACTCTACTCAGGGCTTCGGAGAAGCTTTCTTT. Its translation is CASSDSTQGFGEAFF.

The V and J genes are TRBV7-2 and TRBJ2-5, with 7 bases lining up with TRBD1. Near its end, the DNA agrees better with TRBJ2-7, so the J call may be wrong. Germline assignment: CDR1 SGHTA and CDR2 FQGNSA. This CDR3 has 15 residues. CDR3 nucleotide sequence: TGTGCCAGCAGCCGGGCGACAGGGCAATCCTACGAGCAGTACTTC. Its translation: CASSRATGQSYEQYF.

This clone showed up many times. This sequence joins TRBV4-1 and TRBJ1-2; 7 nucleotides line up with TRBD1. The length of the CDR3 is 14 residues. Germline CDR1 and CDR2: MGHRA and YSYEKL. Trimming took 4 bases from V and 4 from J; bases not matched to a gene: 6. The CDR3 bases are TGCGCCAGCAGCCTCGGGACAGACTCCTATGGCTACACCTTC. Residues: CASSLGTDSYGYTF.

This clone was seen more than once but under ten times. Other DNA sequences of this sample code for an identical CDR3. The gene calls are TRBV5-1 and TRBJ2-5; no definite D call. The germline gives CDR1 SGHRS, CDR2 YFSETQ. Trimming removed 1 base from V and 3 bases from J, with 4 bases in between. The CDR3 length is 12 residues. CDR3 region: CASSLREETQYF. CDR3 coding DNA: TGCGCCAGCAGCTTGAGAGAAGAGACCCAGTACTTC.

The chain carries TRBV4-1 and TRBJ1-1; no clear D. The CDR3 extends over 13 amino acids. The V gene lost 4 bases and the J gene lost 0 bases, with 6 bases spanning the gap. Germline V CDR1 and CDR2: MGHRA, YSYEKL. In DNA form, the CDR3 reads TGCGCCAGCAGCCGAGTCTTGAACACTGAAGCTTTCTTT. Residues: CASSRVLNTEAFF.

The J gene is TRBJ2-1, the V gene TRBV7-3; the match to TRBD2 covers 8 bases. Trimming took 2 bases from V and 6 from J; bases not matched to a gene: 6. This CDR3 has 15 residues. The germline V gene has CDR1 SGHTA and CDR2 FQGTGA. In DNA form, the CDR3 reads TGTGCCAGCAGCTTAGGAACTAGCGGTTTCAATGAGCAGTTCTTC. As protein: CASSLGTSGFNEQFF.

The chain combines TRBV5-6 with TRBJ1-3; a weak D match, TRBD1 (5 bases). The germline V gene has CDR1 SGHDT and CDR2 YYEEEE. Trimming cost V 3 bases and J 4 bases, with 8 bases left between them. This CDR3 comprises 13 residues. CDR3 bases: TGTGCCAGCAGCTCCTCAGGGGGAAACACCATATATTTT. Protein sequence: CASSSSGGNTIYF.

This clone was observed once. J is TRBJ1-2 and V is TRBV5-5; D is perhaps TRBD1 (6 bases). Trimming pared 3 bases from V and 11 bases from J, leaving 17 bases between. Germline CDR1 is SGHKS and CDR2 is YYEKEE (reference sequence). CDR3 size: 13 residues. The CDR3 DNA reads TGTGCCAGCAGCTGGGGGGGGGCAGATAGTTACACCTTC. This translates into CASSWGGADSYTF.

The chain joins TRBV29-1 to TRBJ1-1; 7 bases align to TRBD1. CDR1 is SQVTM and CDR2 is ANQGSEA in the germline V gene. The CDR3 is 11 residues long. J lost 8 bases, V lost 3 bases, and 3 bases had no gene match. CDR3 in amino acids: CSVDRGTEAFF. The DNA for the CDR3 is TGCAGCGTTGACAGGGGGACAGAAGCTTTCTTT.

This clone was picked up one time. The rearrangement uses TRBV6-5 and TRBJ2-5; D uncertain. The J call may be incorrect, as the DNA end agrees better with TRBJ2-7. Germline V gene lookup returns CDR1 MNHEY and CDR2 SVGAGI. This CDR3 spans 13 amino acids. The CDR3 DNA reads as TGTGCCAGCTCCCGGGTTAGCTCCTACGAGCAGTACTTC. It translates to CASSRVSSYEQYF.

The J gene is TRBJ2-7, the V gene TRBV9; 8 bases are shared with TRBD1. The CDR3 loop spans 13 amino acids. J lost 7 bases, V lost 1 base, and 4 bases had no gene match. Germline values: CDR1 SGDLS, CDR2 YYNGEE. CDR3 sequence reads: CASSVQGAQEQYF. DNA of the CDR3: TGTGCCAGCAGCGTACAGGGGGCGCAAGAGCAGTACTTC.

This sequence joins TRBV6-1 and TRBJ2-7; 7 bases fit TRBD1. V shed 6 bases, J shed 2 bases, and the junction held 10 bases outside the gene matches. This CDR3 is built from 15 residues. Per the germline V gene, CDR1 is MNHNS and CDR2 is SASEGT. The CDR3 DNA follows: TGTGCCAGCAGCCCAAAGGGGGCCAAAGCCTACGAGCAGTACTTC. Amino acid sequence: CASSPKGAKAYEQYF.

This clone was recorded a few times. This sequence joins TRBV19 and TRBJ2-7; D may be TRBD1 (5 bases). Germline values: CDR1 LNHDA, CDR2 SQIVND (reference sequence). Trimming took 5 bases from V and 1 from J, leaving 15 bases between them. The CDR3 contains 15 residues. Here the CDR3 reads CASSLFDSESYEQYF. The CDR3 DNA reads TGTGCCAGTAGTCTCTTCGACAGCGAATCCTACGAGCAGTACTTC.

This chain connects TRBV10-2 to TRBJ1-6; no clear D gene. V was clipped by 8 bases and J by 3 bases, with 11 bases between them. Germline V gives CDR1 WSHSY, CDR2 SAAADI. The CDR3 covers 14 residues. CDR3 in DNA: TGCGCCAGCTCCCGGGAAAACTATAATTCACCCCTCCACTTT. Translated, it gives CASSRENYNSPLHF.

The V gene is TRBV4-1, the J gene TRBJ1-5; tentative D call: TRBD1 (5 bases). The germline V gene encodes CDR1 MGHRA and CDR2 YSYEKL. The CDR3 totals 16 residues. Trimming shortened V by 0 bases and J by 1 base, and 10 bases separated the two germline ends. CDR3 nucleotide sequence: TGCGCCAGCAGCCAAGAGGGGGGTTTAAGCAATCAGCCCCAGCATTTT. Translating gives CASSQEGGLSNQPQHF.

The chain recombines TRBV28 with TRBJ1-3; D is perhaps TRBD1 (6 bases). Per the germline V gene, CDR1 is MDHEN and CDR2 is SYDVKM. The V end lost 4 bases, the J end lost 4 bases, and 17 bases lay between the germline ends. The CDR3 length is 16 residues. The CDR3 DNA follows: TGTGCCAGCAGTTCCCCGGGCCAACAGGGAGGAAACACCATATATTTT. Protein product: CASSSPGQQGGNTIYF.

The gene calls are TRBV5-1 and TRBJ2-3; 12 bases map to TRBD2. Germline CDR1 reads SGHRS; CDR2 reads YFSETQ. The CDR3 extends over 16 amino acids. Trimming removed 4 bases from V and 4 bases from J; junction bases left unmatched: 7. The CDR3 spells CASSPRLAGAADTQYF. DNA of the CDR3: TGCGCCAGCAGCCCCCGACTAGCGGGGGCCGCAGATACGCAGTATTTT.

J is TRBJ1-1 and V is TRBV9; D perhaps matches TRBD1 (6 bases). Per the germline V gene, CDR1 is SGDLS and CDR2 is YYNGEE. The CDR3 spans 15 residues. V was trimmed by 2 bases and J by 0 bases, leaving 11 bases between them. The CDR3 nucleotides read TGTGCCAGCAGCGTCGGAGACAGGTTGAACACTGAAGCTTTCTTT. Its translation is CASSVGDRLNTEAFF. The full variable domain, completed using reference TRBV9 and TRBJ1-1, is DSGVTQTPKHLITATGQRVTLRCSPRSGDLSVYWYQQSLDQGLQFLIQYYNGEERAKGNILERFSAQQFPDLHSELNLSSLELGDSALYFCASSVGDRLNTEAFFGQGTRLTVV.

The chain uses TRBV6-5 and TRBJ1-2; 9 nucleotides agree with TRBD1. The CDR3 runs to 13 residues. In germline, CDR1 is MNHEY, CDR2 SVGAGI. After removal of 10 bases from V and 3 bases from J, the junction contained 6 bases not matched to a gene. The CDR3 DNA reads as TGTGCCACCCTTGGGACAGGGTACTATGGCTACACCTTC. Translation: CATLGTGYYGYTF.